This T cell receptor beta chain was found in a study of beta chain features in type 1 diabetes. General study results and limits: Sampled from patients, naive, central memory and Treg TCRB repertoires appeared more similar than those sampled from healthy donors. Among patients with Type 1 diabetes, TCRB CDR3s were moderately but significantly shorter in every one of the four CD4+ subsets.

TCRB transcripts that were expressed got sequenced, as all of the isolated RNA had been reverse transcribed. The table came from immunoSEQ multiplex PCR; TCRdb's copy has only in-frame clones and leaves some out. The data contain 20,000 to 30,000 clones, 55% to 70% of them seen just once; the ten biggest clones take up around 4.4%. V shed 4 bases, J shed 2 bases, and the junction held 8 bases outside the gene matches. The CDR3 length is 14 residues. Per the germline V gene, CDR1 is SQVTM and CDR2 is ANQGSEA. On this clone itself: Its antigen is still unknown.

The sequencing input was Tregs from blood. This sequence joins TRBV29-1 and TRBJ2-7; 7 nucleotides align to TRBD1. The sequence derives from a man between 18 and 35 years old with type 1 diabetes. CDR3 loop: CSVVMDRRTYEQYF. CDR3 nucleotide sequence: TGCAGCGTTGTCATGGACAGGAGGACCTACGAGCAGTACTTC.